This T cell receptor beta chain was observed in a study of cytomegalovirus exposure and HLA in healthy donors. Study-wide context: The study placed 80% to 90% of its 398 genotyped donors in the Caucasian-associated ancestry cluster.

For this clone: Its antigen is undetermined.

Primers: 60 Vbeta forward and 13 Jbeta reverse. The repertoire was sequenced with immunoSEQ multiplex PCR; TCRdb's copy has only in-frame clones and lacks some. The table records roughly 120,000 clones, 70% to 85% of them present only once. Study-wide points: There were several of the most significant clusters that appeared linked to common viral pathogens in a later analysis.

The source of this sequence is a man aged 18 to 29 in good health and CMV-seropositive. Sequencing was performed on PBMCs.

In DNA, the CDR3 is TGTGCCAGCAGCTTAGGCCCCTTAACAAGTCAGCCCCAGCATTTT. This sequence encodes CASSLGPLTSQPQHF. The chain carries TRBV7-6 and TRBJ1-5; D gene uncertain. The germline gives CDR1 SGHVS, CDR2 FNYEAQ. V was shortened by 1 base and J by 6 bases, with 13 bases between the two germline ends. CDR3 length equals 15 residues.